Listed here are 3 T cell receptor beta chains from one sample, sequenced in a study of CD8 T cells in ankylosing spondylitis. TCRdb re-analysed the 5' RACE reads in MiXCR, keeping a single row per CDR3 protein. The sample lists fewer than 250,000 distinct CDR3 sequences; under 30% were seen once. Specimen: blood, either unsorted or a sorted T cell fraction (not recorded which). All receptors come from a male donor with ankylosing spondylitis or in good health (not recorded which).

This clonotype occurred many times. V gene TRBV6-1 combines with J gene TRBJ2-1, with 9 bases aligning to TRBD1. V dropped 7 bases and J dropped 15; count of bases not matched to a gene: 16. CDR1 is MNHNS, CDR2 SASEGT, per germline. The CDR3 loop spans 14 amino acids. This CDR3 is CASNRRQGDIEPFF. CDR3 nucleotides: TGTGCCAGCAATCGAAGACAGGGGGATATTGAACCGTTCTTC.

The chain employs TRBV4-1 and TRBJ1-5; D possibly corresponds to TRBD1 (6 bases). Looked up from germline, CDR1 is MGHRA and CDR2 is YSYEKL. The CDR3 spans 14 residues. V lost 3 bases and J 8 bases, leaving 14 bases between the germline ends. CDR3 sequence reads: CASSHRQALEPQHF. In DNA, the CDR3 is TGCGCCAGCAGCCACCGACAGGCTTTGGAGCCCCAGCATTTT.

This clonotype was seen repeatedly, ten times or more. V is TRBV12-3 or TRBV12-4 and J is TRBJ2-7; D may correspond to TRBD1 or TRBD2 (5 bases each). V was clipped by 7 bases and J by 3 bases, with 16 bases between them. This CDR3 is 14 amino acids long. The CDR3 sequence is CASTTGQGIYEQYF. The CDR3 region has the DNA TGTGCCAGCACTACGGGGCAGGGTATCTACGAGCAGTACTTC.